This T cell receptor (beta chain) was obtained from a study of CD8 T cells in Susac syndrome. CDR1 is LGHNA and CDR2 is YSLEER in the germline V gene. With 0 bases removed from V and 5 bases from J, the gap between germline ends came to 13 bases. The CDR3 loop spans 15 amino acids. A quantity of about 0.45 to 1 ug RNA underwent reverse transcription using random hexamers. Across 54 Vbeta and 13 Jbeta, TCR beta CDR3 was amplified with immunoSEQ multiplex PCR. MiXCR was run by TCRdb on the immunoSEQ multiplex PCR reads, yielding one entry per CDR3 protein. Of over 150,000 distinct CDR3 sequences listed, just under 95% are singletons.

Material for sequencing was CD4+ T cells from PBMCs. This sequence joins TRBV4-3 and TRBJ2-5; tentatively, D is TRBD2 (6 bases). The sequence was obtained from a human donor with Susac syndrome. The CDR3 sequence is CASSQELRGEETQYF. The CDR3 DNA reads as TGCGCCAGCAGCCAAGAGCTTCGCGGGGAGGAGACCCAGTACTTC.